The rows below give T cell receptor beta chains drawn from one sample of a study of regulatory T cells in long-lasting Graves disease. TCRdb recomputed calls from the multiplex PCR reads with MiXCR, one row per CDR3 protein. The table records roughly 610,000 distinct CDR3 sequences, roughly 15% of them present only once. The same data also went into a second study, on T cells in Graves' hyperthyroidism and ophthalmopathy.

Sequencing was performed on peripheral blood mononuclear cells (PBMCs), taken at new diagnosis, from a patient treated with antithyroid drugs. Receptors were obtained from a woman aged 30 to 39 with Graves disease. The CDR3 runs from the conserved cysteine through the conserved F or W. A D gene is named only where the DNA matches it firmly. Size is stated for part of the rows, as once, few or many counts, or as a class when the clone is expanded.

>TRBD2|TRBJ2-1|TRBV20-1|many
CSDPAGGPGEQFF
TGCAGTGATCCAGCGGGAGGGCCGGGTGAGCAGTTCTTC
>TRBD2|TRBJ2-1|TRBV7-6|NA
CASSSRGLAGGYEQFF
TGTGCCAGCAGCTCCCGGGGGCTAGCGGGAGGCTATGAGCAGTTCTTC
>NA|TRBJ2-1|TRBV19|few
CASSSRDTEQFF
TGTGCCAGTAGTAGCCGGGACACTGAGCAGTTCTTC
>NA|TRBJ1-5|TRBV6-1|many
CASSHPDVHPYSNQPQHF
TGTGCCAGCAGCCACCCGGACGTCCACCCCTATAGCAATCAGCCCCAGCATTTT
>NA|TRBJ1-1|TRBV15|many
CATSRVGSGEAFF
TGTGCCACCAGCAGAGTGGGGTCAGGTGAAGCTTTCTTT
>TRBD2|TRBJ2-4|TRBV20-1|NA
CSAIPPGLAPNIQYF
TGCAGTGCTATTCCTCCGGGACTAGCGCCAAACATTCAGTACTTC
>NA|TRBJ2-1|TRBV28|NA
CASSFLEDEQFF
TGTGCCAGCAGTTTTTTGGAGGATGAGCAGTTCTTC
>NA|TRBJ1-1|TRBV7-9|NA
CASSMREGKAEAFF
TGTGCCAGCAGCATGCGTGAGGGTAAGGCAGAAGCTTTCTTT
>NA|TRBJ1-5|TRBV6-1|many
CASNPSLYSNQPQHF
TGTGCCAGCAATCCAAGTCTATATAGCAATCAGCCCCAGCATTTT
>NA|TRBJ2-7|TRBV7-9|many
CASSPSGDSYEQYF
TGTGCCAGCAGCCCCTCAGGGGACTCCTACGAGCAGTACTTC
>TRBD1|TRBJ1-1|TRBV19|NA
CASSRQGIGEAFF
TGTGCCAGTAGTAGACAGGGGATCGGTGAAGCTTTCTTT
>NA|TRBJ2-5|TRBV29-1|NA
CSVAQETQYF
TGCAGCGTGGCCCAAGAGACCCAGTACTTC
>NA|TRBJ1-4|TRBV7-8|many
CASSRVGLDFATNEKLFF
TGTGCCAGCAGCCGAGTAGGTTTAGACTTCGCAACTAATGAAAAACTGTTTTTT
>NA|TRBJ1-1|TRBV6-2/TRBV6-3|many
CASSSQGTEAFF
TGTGCCAGCAGTTCTCAGGGGACTGAAGCTTTCTTT
>TRBD2|TRBJ2-3|TRBV20-1|many
CSASRTSGTDTQYF
TGCAGTGCTAGTAGGACTAGCGGCACAGATACGCAGTATTTT
>TRBD2|TRBJ2-7|TRBV27|few
CASSSLAANTYEQYF
TGTGCCAGCAGTTCACTAGCGGCTAATACCTACGAGCAGTACTTC
>NA|TRBJ1-1|TRBV11-2|many
CASRRATGMNTEAFF
TGTGCCAGCAGACGAGCGACAGGAATGAACACTGAAGCTTTCTTT
>TRBD1|TRBJ2-3|TRBV5-1|few
CASSQTGVVDTQYF
TGCGCCAGCAGCCAAACAGGGGTGGTAGATACGCAGTATTTT
>TRBD1|TRBJ1-5|TRBV24-1|many
CATSGQGGSNQPQHF
TGTGCCACCAGTGGACAGGGAGGGAGCAATCAGCCCCAGCATTTT
>NA|TRBJ1-4|TRBV5-1|NA
CASSPERRDEKLFF
TGCGCCAGCAGCCCCGAAAGAAGGGATGAAAAACTGTTTTTT
>NA|TRBJ1-5|TRBV7-3|NA
CASSFGVSQPQHF
TGTGCCAGCAGCTTTGGGGTCAGTCAGCCCCAGCATTTT
>TRBD1|TRBJ2-2|TRBV6-1|NA
CASSAGQGVVWSPGELFF
TGTGCCAGCAGTGCGGGACAGGGGGTCGTGTGGTCTCCCGGGGAGCTGTTTTTT
>NA|TRBJ2-2|TRBV7-9|few
CASIQGGAGELFF
TGTGCCAGCATCCAGGGGGGGGCCGGGGAGCTGTTTTTT
>NA|TRBJ2-7|TRBV11-2|few
CASSLSPGGTYEQYF
TGTGCCAGCAGCTTATCCCCCGGGGGAACCTACGAGCAGTACTTC
>TRBD1|TRBJ1-2|TRBV6-1|many
CASQYGTAFYGYTF
TGTGCCAGCCAATACGGGACAGCCTTCTATGGCTACACCTTC
>NA|TRBJ1-1|TRBV5-8|few
CASSAEWQWAFF
TGTGCCAGCAGCGCCGAATGGCAGTGGGCTTTCTTT
>TRBD2|TRBJ2-7|TRBV20-1|many
CSAREIAGVYEQYF
TGCAGTGCTAGAGAGATAGCGGGAGTGTACGAGCAGTACTTC
>NA|TRBJ2-4|TRBV28|many
CASSLEYRDIQYF
TGTGCCAGCAGTTTGGAGTACCGAGACATTCAGTACTTC
>NA|TRBJ2-1|TRBV2|many
CASRPNYNEQFF
TGTGCCAGCAGACCCAACTACAATGAGCAGTTCTTC
>NA|TRBJ2-5|TRBV6-9|few
CASSSTYQETQYF
TGTGCCAGCAGTTCCACGTACCAAGAGACCCAGTACTTC
>TRBD1|TRBJ2-2|TRBV2|many
CASSGDSPNTGELFF
TGTGCCAGCAGTGGGGACAGCCCGAACACCGGGGAGCTGTTTTTT
>NA|TRBJ2-2|TRBV29-1|NA
CSAWGENTGELFF
TGCAGCGCGTGGGGTGAGAACACCGGGGAGCTGTTTTTT
>NA|TRBJ2-7|TRBV5-1|NA
CASKTGPSYEQYF
TGCGCCAGCAAAACAGGGCCCTCCTACGAGCAGTACTTC
>TRBD1|TRBJ1-1|TRBV6-2/TRBV6-3|many
CASSSTGTENTEAFF
TGTGCCAGCAGTAGCACCGGGACAGAGAACACTGAAGCTTTCTTT
>NA|TRBJ1-1|TRBV11-3|few
CASGSEPSTEAFF
TGTGCCAGCGGCTCTGAGCCAAGCACTGAAGCTTTCTTT
>TRBD1|TRBJ1-5|TRBV28|NA
CASRPLSTGLPQPQHF
TGTGCCAGCAGACCCCTCTCGACAGGGTTACCTCAGCCCCAGCATTTT